These 10 T cell receptor beta chains share one sample of origin, sequenced in a study of T-cell memory formation after mild COVID-19 (dated by TCRdb to about 2021). The library was built by means of 5' RACE. The instrument given in TCRdb is Illumina NovaSeq 6000. The raw public data were reprocessed by TCRdb itself: fastp quality trimming at Q25, MiXCR clonotype calling, in-frame beta chains only. Rows merge per CDR3 protein into single entries with the most common DNA and genes. The sample table contains fewer than 700,000 distinct CDR3 sequences; only one count was recorded for less than 25% of them. Of the sample, around 7.7% is held by the ten largest clones. Specimen: PBMCs or a T cell subset sorted from them (not recorded which). The receptor set was obtained from an adult woman who had mild COVID-19 (a few samples of this study predate the infection). The sample titles of this study are shuffled in the database, so cell type and time point are left out; the donor was told from shared clones.

This clonotype was seen more than once but under ten times. The gene calls are TRBV29-1 and TRBJ2-1, with 12 nucleotides matching TRBD1. Germline-derived CDR1 and CDR2 are SQVTM and ANQGSEA. J gave up 8 bases and V 8 bases, and 13 bases lay outside the gene matches. CDR3 size: 15 residues. In nucleotides, the CDR3 is TGCAGCACCGTAGTTTGGGGACAGGGGGCGGATGAGCAGTTCTTC. Its protein product is CSTVVWGQGADEQFF.

The genes are TRBV7-9 and TRBJ1-2; TRBD1 matches 11 bases. The V gene end was trimmed by 4 bases and the J gene end by 8 bases; junction bases not matched to a gene: 9. Looked up from germline, CDR1 is SEHNR and CDR2 is FQNEAQ (reference sequence). The CDR3 spans 15 residues. The CDR3, as DNA: TGTGCCAGCAGCTCAGGACAGGGGGCTCTCTGGGGCTACACCTTC. It translates to CASSSGQGALWGYTF.

This clonotype was detected only a few times. The chain combines TRBV4-3 with TRBJ2-1; the D gene is possibly TRBD2 (6 bases). This CDR3 spans 15 amino acids. Deletions cut 0 bases from V and 7 bases from J, with 13 bases between. Germline CDR1 LGHNA, CDR2 YSLEER. As DNA, the CDR3 is TGCGCCAGCAGCCAAGATACGGGAGCTGGAAATGAGCAGTTCTTC. This translates into CASSQDTGAGNEQFF.

The chain is built from TRBV7-3 and TRBJ1-2, with D possibly matching TRBD1 (5 bases). Trimming shortened V by 4 bases and J by 6 bases, and 27 bases separated the two germline ends. This CDR3 has 18 residues. Germline CDR1 is SGHTA and CDR2 is FQGTGA. In DNA, the CDR3 is TGTGCCAGCAGCTCTTACGGGATCGGGACTGACCTTACTCATGGCTACACCTTC. It codes for CASSSYGIGTDLTHGYTF.

This clonotype was counted a few times. The V and J genes are TRBV7-9 and TRBJ2-1, with 7 bases aligning to TRBD1. Germline-derived CDR1 and CDR2 are SEHNR and FQNEAQ (reference sequence). The CDR3 is made up of 13 amino acids. J lost 6 bases, V lost 8 bases, and 7 bases had no gene match. The CDR3 is CASRPRDSNEQFF. The CDR3 DNA reads as TGTGCCAGCCGCCCCCGGGACAGCAATGAGCAGTTCTTC. The entire variable domain, with the rest obtained from reference TRBV7-9 and TRBJ2-1, is as follows: DTGVSQNPRHKITKRGQNVTFRCDPISEHNRLYWYRQTLGQGPEFLTYFQNEAQLEKSRLLSDRFSAERPKGSFSTLEIQRTEQGDSAMYLCASRPRDSNEQFFGPGTRLTVL.

V usage is TRBV2 and J usage is TRBJ2-2; D remains unclear. This CDR3 region has 13 residues. From germline, CDR1 is SNHLY and CDR2 FYNNEI. Trimming removed 4 bases at V and 4 bases at J, with 7 bases between. CDR3 loop: CASSGLLTGELFF. In DNA, the CDR3 is TGTGCCAGCAGTGGTTTACTCACCGGGGAGCTGTTTTTT.

The chain couples TRBV6-2 or TRBV6-3 to TRBJ2-1; D may be TRBD2 (5 bases). The CDR3 loop spans 14 amino acids. From germline, CDR1 is MNHEY and CDR2 SVGEGT. V dropped 6 bases and J dropped 8 bases, with 17 bases sitting between them. The CDR3 is CASSEVSEGDEQFF. The CDR3 region has the DNA TGTGCCAGCAGCGAGGTCTCAGAGGGCGATGAGCAGTTCTTC.

V usage is TRBV4-2 and J usage is TRBJ2-7; D possibly corresponds to TRBD2 (6 bases). The CDR3 contains 18 residues. V gave up 1 base and J gave up 2 bases, with 21 bases separating them. Germline CDR1 reads LGHNA; CDR2 reads YNFKEQ. The CDR3 DNA is TGTGCCAGCAGCCAAGCGAATAGCGGTATTCTTGGTCCCTACGAGCAGTACTTC. Translation: CASSQANSGILGPYEQYF.

The rearrangement links TRBV19 to TRBJ1-2; TRBD1 aligns across 7 bases. Germline V CDR1 and CDR2: LNHDA, SQIVND (reference sequence). This CDR3 comprises 15 residues. With 7 bases clipped from V and 7 bases from J, the junction kept 15 bases outside the gene matches. CDR3 coding DNA: TGTGCCAGTAAAGCTTTAGGACAGGAGGTCTTTGGCTACACCTTC. Protein: CASKALGQEVFGYTF. Full variable domain (missing parts from reference TRBV19 and TRBJ1-2): DGGITQSPKYLFRKEGQNVTLSCEQNLNHDAMYWYRQDPGQGLRLIYYSQIVNDFQKGDIAEGYSVSREKKESFPLTVTSAQKNPTAFYLCASKALGQEVFGYTFGSGTRLTVV.

The chain joins TRBV20-1 to TRBJ2-7; 10 nucleotides agree with TRBD2. Germline V gene sequence: CDR1 DFQATT, CDR2 SNEGSKA (reference sequence). Trimming cost V 6 bases and J 0 bases; bases outside gene matches: 17. The CDR3 consists of 18 residues. CDR3 nucleotides: TGCAGTGCGAGGGGTCTAGCGGGGGCCACAAAACTCTCCTACGAGCAGTACTTC. Translated, it gives CSARGLAGATKLSYEQYF.